The entry below gives a single T cell receptor beta chain sequence along with its context. The antigen is unknown. Germline V gene data show CDR1 as KGHSH and CDR2 as LQKENI. The CDR3 is 15 amino acids. V was cut by 1 base and J by 2 bases, with 8 bases left in between. The sample comes from a study of T cells after yellow fever vaccination. Turning to the study itself: Preparation of the low-cell-number fractions used SMART-Seq v4 Ultra Low Input. The study, taken as a whole, reports: Booster sampling recovered most clones from primary vaccination (96% CD4, approximately 88% CD8).

TCRdb itself ran the 5' RACE reads through MiXCR, one entry per CDR3 protein. The sample lists around 320,000 distinct CDR3 sequences; 8.7% were seen once. The TCR was taken from a man aged 18 to 29 who received the YFV17D yellow fever vaccine. The rearrangement joins TRBV18 to TRBJ2-2, with D perhaps TRBD1 (5 bases). Specimen: CD4+ T cells sorted from PBMCs, collected 5 days after the yellow fever booster vaccination. CDR3 loop: CASSPLTDNTGELFF. In DNA, the CDR3 is TGTGCCAGCTCACCACTGACAGATAACACCGGGGAGCTGTTTTTT.